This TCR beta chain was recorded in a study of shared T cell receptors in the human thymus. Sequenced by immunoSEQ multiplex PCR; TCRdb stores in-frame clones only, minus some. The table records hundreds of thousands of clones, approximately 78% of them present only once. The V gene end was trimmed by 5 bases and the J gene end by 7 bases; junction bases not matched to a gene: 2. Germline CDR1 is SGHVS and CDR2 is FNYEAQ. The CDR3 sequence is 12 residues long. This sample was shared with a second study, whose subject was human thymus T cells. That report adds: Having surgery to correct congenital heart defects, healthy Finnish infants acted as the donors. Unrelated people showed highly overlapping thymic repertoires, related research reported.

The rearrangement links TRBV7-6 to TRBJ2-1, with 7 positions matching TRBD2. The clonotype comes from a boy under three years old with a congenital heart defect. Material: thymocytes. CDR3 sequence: CASSAGGNEQFF. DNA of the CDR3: TGTGCCAGCAGCGCCGGGGGGAATGAGCAGTTCTTC.